This T cell receptor (beta chain) emerged from a study of OX40 agonist ivuxolimab in advanced cancers. The CDR3 covers 13 residues. CDR1 MDHEN and CDR2 SYDVKM come from the germline V gene. Trimming left V 3 bases short and J 6 bases short, with 12 bases between. The assay was immunoSEQ multiplex PCR, and TCRdb's table has in-frame clones only and misses some. This table has some 50,000 clones, about 88% appearing once. The chain couples TRBV28 to TRBJ2-7, with TRBD1 as a possible D gene (6 bases). This TCR was recovered from an adult with an advanced solid tumor such as melanoma, head and neck, liver or kidney cancer. This specimen was CD4+ or CD8+ T cells sorted from blood, taken in a trial of the OX40 agonist ivuxolimab. CDR3: CASSLRGSAEQYF. The DNA of the CDR3 is TGTGCCAGCAGTTTGAGGGGGAGTGCCGAGCAGTACTTC. Complete variable domain (other parts from reference TRBV28 and TRBJ2-7): DVKVTQSSRYLVKRTGEKVFLECVQDMDHENMFWYRQDPGLGLRLIYFSYDVKMKEKGDIPEGYSVSREKKERFSLILESASTNQTSMYLCASSLRGSAEQYFGPGTRLTVT.